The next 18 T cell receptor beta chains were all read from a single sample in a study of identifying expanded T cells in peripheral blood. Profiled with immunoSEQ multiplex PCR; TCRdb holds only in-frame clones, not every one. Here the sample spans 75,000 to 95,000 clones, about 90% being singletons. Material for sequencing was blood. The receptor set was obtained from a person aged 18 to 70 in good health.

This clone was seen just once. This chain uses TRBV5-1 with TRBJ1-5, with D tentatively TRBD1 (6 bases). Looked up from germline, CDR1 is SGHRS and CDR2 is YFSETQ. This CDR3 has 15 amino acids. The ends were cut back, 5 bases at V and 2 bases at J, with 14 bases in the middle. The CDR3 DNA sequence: TGCGCCAGCAGTTCAGGGGATACAGGCAATCAGCCCCAGCATTTT. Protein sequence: CASSSGDTGNQPQHF.

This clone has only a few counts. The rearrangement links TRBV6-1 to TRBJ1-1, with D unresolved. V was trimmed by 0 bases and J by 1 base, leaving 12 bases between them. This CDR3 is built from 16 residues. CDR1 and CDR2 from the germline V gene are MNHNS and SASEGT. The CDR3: CASSEAQGRKNTEAFF. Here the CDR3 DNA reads TGTGCCAGCAGTGAAGCGCAAGGACGGAAGAACACTGAAGCTTTCTTT.

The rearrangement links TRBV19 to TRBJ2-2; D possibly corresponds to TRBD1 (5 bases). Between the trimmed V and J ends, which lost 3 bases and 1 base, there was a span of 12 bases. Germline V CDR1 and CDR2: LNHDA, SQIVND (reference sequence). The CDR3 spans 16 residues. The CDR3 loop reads CASSMRTTKNTGELFF. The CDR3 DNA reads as TGTGCCAGTAGTATGCGGACAACCAAGAACACCGGGGAGCTGTTTTTT.

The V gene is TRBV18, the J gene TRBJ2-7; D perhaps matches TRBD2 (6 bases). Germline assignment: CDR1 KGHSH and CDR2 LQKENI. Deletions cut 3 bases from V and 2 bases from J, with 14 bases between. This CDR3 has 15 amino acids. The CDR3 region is CASSPFRGLPYEQYF. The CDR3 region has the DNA TGTGCCAGCTCACCTTTCCGGGGACTTCCCTACGAGCAGTACTTC.

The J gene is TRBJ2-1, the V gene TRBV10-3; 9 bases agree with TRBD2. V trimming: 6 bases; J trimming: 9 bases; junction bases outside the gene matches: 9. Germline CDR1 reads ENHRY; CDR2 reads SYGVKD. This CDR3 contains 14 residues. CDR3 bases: TGTGCCATCAGAAGACTAGCGGATCACATTGAGCAGTTCTTC. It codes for CAIRRLADHIEQFF.

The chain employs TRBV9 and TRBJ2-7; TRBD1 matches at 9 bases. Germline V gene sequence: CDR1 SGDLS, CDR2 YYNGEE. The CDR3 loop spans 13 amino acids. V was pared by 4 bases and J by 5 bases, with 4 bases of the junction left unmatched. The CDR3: CASSPQGAHEQYF. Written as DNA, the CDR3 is TGTGCCAGCAGCCCACAGGGGGCCCACGAGCAGTACTTC. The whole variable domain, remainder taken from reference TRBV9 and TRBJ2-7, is DSGVTQTPKHLITATGQRVTLRCSPRSGDLSVYWYQQSLDQGLQFLIQYYNGEERAKGNILERFSAQQFPDLHSELNLSSLELGDSALYFCASSPQGAHEQYFGPGTRLTVT.

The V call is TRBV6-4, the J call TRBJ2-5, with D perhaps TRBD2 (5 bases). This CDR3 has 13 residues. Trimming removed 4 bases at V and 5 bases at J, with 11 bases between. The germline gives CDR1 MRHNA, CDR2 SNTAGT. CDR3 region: CASSVHRGETQYF. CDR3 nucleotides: TGTGCCAGCAGTGTGCACAGAGGGGAGACCCAGTACTTC.

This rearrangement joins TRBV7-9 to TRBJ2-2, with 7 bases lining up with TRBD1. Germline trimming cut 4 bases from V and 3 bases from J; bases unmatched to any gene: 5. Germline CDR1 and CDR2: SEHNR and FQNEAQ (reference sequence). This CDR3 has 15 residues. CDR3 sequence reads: CASSSLGTDTGELFF. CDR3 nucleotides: TGTGCCAGCAGCTCCCTAGGGACAGACACCGGGGAGCTGTTTTTT.

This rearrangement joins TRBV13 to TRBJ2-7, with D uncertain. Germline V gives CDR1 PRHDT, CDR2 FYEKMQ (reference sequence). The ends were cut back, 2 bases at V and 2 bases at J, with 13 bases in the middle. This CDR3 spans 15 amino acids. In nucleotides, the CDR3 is TGTGCCAGCAGCTTATACGGCTATGTAACCTACGAGCAGTACTTC. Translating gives CASSLYGYVTYEQYF. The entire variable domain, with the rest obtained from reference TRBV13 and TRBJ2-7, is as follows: AAGVIQSPRHLIKEKRETATLKCYPIPRHDTVYWYQQGPGQDPQFLISFYEKMQSDKGSIPDRFSAQQFSDYHSELNMSSLELGDSALYFCASSLYGYVTYEQYFGPGTRLTVT.

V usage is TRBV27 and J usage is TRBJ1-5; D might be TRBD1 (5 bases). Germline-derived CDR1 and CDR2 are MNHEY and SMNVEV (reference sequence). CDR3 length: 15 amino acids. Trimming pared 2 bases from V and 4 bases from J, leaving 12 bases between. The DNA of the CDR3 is TGTGCCAGCAGTTTACAGCTAGGGGAAAATCAGCCCCAGCATTTT. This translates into CASSLQLGENQPQHF.

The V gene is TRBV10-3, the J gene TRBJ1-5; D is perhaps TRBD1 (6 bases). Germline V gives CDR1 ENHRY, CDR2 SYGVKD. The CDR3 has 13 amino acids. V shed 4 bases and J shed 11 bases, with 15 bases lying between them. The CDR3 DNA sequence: TGTGCCATCAGTGGGACAGCTCTGATGACCCAGCATTTT. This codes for CAISGTALMTQHF.

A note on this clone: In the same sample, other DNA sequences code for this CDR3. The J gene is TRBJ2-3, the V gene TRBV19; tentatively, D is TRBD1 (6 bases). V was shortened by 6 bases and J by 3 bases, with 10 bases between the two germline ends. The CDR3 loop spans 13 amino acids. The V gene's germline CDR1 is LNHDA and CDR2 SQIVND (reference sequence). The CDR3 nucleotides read TGTGCCAGTAGGCCCGGACAGACAGATACGCAGTATTTT. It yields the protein CASRPGQTDTQYF.

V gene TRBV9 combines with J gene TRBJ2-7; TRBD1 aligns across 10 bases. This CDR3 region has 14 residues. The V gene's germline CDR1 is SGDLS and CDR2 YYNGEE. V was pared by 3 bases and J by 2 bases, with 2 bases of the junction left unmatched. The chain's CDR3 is CASSDGTGAYEQYF. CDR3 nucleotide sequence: TGTGCCAGCAGCGACGGGACAGGGGCCTACGAGCAGTACTTC.

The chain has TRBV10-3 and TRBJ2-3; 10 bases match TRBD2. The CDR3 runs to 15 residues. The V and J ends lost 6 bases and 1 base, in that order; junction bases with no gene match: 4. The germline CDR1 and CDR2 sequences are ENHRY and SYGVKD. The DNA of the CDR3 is TGTGCCATCAGCGCCCTAGCGGGGGGCACAGATACGCAGTATTTT. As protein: CAISALAGGTDTQYF.

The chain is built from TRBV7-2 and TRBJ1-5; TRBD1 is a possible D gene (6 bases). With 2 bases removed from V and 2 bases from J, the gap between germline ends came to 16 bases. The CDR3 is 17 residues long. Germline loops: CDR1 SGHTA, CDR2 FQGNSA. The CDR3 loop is CASSLYREGYGNQPQHF. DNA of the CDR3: TGTGCCAGCAGCTTATACAGGGAAGGATATGGCAATCAGCCCCAGCATTTT. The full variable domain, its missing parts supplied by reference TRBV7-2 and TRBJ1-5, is GAGVSQSPSNKVTEKGKDVELRCDPISGHTALYWYRQSLGQGLEFLIYFQGNSAPDKSGLPSDRFSAERTGGSVSTLTIQRTQQEDSAVYLCASSLYREGYGNQPQHFGDGTRLSIL.

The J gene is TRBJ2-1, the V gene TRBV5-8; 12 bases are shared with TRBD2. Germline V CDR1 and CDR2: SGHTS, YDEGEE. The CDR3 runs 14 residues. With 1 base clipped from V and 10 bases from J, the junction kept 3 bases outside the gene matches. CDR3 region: CASSLLAGGFEQFF. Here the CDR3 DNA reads TGTGCCAGCAGCTTGCTAGCGGGAGGGTTCGAGCAGTTCTTC. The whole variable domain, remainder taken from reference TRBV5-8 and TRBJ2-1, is EAGVTQSPTHLIKTRGQQATLRCSPISGHTSVYWYQQALGLGLQFLLWYDEGEERNRGNFPPRFSGRQFPNYSSELNVNALELEDSALYLCASSLLAGGFEQFFGPGTRLTVL.

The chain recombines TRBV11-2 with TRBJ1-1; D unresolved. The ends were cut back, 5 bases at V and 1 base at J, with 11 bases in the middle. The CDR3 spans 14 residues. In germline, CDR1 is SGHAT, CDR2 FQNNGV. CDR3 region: CASSQARGNTEAFF. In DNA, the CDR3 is TGTGCCAGCAGCCAAGCACGAGGGAACACTGAAGCTTTCTTT.

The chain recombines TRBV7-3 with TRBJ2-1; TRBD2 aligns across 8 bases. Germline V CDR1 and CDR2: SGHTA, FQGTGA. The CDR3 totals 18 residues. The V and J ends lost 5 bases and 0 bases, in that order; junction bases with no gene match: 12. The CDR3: CASSLRGLVSSSYNEQFF. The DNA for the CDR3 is TGTGCCAGCAGCCTAAGGGGACTAGTTTCGAGCTCCTACAATGAGCAGTTCTTC.